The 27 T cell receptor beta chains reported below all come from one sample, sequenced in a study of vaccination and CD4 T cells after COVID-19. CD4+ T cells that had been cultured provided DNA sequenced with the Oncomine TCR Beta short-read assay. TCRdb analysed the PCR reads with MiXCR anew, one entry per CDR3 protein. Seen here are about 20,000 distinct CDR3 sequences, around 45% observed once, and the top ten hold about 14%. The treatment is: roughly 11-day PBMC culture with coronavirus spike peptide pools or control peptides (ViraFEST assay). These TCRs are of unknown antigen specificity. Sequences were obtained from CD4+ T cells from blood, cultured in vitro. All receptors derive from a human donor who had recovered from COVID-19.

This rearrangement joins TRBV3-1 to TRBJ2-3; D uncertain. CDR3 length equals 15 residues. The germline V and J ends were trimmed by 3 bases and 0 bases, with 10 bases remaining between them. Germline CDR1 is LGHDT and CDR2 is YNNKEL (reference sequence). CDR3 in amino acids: CASSQARVSTDTQYF. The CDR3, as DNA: TGTGCCAGCAGCCAGGCCCGGGTCAGCACAGATACGCAGTATTTT.

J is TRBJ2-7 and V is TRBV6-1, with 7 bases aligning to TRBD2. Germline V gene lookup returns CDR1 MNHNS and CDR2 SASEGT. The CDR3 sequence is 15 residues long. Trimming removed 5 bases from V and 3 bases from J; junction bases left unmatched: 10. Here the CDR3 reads CASSPRRGTNYEQYF. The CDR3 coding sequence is TGTGCCAGCAGTCCTCGGCGGGGGACGAACTACGAGCAGTACTTC.

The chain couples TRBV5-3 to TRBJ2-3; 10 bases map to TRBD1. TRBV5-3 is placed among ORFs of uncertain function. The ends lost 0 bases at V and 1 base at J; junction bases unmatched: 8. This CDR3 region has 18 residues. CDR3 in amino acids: CARSLGDPGTGGTDTQYF. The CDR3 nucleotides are TGTGCCAGAAGCTTGGGTGACCCCGGGACAGGGGGCACAGATACGCAGTATTTT.

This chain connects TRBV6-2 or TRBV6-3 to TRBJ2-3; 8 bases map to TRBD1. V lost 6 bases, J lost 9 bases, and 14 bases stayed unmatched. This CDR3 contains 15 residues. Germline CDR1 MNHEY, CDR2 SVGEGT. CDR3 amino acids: CASSPPLPRQGTQYF. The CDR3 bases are TGTGCCAGCAGCCCTCCACTGCCCCGACAGGGGACGCAGTATTTT.

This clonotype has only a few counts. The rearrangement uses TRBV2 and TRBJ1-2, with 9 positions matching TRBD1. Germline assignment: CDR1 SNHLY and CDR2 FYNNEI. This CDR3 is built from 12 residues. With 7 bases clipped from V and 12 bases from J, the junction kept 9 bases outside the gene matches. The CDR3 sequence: CASMGTGSMDTF. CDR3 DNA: TGTGCCAGCATGGGGACAGGGAGTATGGACACCTTC.

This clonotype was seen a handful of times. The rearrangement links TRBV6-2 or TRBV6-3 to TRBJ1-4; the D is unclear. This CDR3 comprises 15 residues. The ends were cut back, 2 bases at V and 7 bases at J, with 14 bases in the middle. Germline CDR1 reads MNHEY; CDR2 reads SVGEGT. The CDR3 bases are TGTGCCAGCAGTTACCCTCCGGGCACGGGTGAAAAACTGTTTTTT. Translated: CASSYPPGTGEKLFF.

This CDR3 reads CASSVHITGELFF. CDR3 coding DNA: TGTGCCAGCAGTGTCCATATCACCGGGGAGCTGTTTTTT. The chain carries TRBV28 and TRBJ2-2; D unresolved. The CDR3 has 13 residues. Trimming cost V 5 bases and J 4 bases, with 8 bases left between them. Germline V gives CDR1 MDHEN, CDR2 SYDVKM.

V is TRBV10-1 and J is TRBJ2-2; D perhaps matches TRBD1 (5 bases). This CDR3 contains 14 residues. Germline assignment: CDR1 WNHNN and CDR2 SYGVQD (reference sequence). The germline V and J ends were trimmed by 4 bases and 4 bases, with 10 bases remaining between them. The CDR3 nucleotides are TGCGCCAGCAGTGGGGCAGGGCTCACCGGGGAGCTGTTTTTT. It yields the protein CASSGAGLTGELFF.

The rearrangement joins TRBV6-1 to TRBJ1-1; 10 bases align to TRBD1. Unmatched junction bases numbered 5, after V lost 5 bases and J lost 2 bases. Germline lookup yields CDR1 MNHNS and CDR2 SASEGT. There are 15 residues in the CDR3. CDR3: CASSRRTGGNTEAFF. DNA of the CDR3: TGTGCCAGCAGTAGACGGACAGGGGGAAACACTGAAGCTTTCTTT.

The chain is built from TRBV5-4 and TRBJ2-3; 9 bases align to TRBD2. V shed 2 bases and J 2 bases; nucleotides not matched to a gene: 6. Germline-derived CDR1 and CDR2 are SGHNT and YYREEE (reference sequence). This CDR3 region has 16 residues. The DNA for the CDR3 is TGTGCCAGCAGCTTAGTGACTAGCGGTCCCACAGATACGCAGTATTTT. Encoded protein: CASSLVTSGPTDTQYF.

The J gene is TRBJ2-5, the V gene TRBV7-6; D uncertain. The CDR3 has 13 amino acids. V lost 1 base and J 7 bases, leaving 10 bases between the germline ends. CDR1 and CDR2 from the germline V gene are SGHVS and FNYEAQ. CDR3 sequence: CASSLERIGTQYF. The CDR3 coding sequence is TGTGCCAGCAGCTTAGAACGGATTGGGACCCAGTACTTC.

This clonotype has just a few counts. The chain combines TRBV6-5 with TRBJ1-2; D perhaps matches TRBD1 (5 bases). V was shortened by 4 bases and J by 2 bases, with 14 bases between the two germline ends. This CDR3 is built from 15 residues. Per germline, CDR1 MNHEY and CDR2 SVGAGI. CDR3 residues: CASSSPGRTNYGYTF. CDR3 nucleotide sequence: TGTGCCAGCAGTTCACCGGGACGGACAAACTATGGCTACACCTTC.

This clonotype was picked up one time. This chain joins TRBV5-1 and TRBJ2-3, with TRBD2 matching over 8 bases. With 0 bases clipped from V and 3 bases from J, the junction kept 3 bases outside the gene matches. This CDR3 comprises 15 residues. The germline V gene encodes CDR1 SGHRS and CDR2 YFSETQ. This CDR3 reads CASSLAGLETDTQYF. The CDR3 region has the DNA TGCGCCAGCAGCTTGGCGGGACTAGAGACAGATACGCAGTATTTT.

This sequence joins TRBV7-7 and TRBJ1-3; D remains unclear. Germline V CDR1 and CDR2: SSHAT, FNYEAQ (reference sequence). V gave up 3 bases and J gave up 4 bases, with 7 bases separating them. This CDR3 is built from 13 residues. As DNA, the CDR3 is TGTGCCAGCAGCTTGTCGTCGGGAAACACCATATATTTT. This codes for CASSLSSGNTIYF.

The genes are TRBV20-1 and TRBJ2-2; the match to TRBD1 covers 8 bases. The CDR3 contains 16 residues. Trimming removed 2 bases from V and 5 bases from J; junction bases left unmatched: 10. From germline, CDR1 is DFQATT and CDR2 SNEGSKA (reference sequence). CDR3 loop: CSARPFQGAWTGELFF. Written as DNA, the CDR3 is TGCAGTGCTAGACCCTTTCAGGGGGCTTGGACCGGGGAGCTGTTTTTT.

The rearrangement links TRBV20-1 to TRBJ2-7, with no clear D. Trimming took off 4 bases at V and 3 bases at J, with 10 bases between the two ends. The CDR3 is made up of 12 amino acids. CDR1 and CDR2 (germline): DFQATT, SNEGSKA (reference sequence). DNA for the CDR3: TGCAGTGCTACACTATCTAGCTACGAGCAGTACTTC. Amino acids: CSATLSSYEQYF.

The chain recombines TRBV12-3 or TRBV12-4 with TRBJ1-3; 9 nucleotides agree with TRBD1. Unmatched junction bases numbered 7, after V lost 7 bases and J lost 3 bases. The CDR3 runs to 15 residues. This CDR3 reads CASTGTGSSGNTIYF. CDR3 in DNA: TGTGCCAGCACCGGGACAGGGAGTAGTGGAAACACCATATATTTT.

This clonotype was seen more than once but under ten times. The CDR3 is CASSRDTPYEQYF. CDR3 coding DNA: TGTGCCAGCAGCCGGGACACCCCCTACGAGCAGTACTTC. This rearrangement joins TRBV6-1 to TRBJ2-7, with D possibly being TRBD1 (6 bases). This CDR3 comprises 13 residues. Trimming cost V 6 bases and J 2 bases, with 11 bases left between them. Germline values: CDR1 MNHNS, CDR2 SASEGT.

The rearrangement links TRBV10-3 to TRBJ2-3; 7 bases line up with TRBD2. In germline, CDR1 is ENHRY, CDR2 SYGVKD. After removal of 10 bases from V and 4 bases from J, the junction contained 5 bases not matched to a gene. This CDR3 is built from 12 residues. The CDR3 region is CASSREADTQYF. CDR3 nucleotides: TGTGCCAGCTCACGGGAGGCAGATACGCAGTATTTT.

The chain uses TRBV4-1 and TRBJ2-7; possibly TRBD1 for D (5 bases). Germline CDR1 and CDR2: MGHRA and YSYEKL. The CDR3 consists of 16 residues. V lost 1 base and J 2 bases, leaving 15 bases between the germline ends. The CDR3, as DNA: TGCGCCAGCAGCCAAGGTCCCGGACAACCACCCTACGAGCAGTACTTC. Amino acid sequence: CASSQGPGQPPYEQYF.

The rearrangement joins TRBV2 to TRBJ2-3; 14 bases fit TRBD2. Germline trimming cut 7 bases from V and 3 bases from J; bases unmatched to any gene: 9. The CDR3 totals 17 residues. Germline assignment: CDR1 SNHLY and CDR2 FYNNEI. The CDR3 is CASTPTRTSGGTDTQYF. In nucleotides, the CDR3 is TGTGCCAGCACCCCTACCCGGACTAGCGGGGGGACAGATACGCAGTATTTT.

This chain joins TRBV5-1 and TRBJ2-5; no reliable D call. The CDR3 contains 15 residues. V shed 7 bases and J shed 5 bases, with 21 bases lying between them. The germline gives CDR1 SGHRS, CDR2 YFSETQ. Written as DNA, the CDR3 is TGCGCCAGCCGAAAGAACCTAGGAGCTCGGGAGACCCAGTACTTC. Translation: CASRKNLGARETQYF. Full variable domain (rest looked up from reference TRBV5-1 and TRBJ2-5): KAGVTQTPRYLIKTRGQQVTLSCSPISGHRSVSWYQQTPGQGLQFLFEYFSETQRNKGNFPGRFSGRQFSNSRSEMNVSTLELGDSALYLCASRKNLGARETQYFGPGTRLLVL.

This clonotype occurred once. As DNA, the CDR3 is TGTGCCAGCAGCTTGCGCGGGGACGGCCACACCTTC. Its protein is CASSLRGDGHTF. This rearrangement joins TRBV7-2 to TRBJ1-2; perhaps TRBD1 as D (5 bases). The length of the CDR3 is 12 residues. Germline-derived CDR1 and CDR2 are SGHTA and FQGNSA. Trimming shortened V by 3 bases and J by 12 bases, and 14 bases separated the two germline ends.

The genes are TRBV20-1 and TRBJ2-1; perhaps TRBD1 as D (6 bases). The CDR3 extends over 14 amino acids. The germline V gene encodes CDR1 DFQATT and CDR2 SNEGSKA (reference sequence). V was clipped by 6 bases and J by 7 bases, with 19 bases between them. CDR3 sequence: CSAYRDKGANEQFF. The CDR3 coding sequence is TGCAGTGCGTACCGGGACAAGGGCGCTAATGAGCAGTTCTTC.

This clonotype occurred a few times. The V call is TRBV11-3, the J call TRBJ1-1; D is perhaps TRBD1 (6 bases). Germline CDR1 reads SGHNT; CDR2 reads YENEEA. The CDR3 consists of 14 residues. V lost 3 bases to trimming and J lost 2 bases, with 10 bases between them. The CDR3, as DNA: TGTGCCAGCAGCTTCCGGGACACTAACACTGAAGCTTTCTTT. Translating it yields CASSFRDTNTEAFF. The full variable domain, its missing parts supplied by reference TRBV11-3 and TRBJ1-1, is EAGVVQSPRYKIIEKKQPVAFWCNPISGHNTLYWYLQNLGQGPELLIRYENEEAVDDSQLPKDRFSAERLKGVDSTLKIQPAELGDSAVYLCASSFRDTNTEAFFGQGTRLTVV.

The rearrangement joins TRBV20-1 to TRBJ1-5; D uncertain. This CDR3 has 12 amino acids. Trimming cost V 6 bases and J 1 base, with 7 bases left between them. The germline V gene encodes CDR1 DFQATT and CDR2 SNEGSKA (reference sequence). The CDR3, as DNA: TGCAGTGCCGTGGACAGCAATCAGCCCCAGCATTTT. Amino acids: CSAVDSNQPQHF.

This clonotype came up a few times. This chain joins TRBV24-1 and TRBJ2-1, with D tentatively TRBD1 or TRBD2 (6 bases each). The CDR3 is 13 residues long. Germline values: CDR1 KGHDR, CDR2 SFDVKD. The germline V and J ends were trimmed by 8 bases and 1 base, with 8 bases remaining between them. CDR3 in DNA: TGTGCCACCAAAGGGGGGTCCTACAATGAGCAGTTCTTC. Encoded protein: CATKGGSYNEQFF.